This T cell receptor beta chain is drawn from a study of CD8 T cells in Susac syndrome. Reverse transcription of roughly 0.45 to 1 ug RNA used random hexamers. The CDR3 of TCR beta was amplified by immunoSEQ multiplex PCR across 54 Vbeta and 13 Jbeta. TCRdb reprocessed the immunoSEQ multiplex PCR reads with MiXCR, giving one entry per CDR3 protein. The profile shows roughly 150,000 distinct CDR3 sequences, just over 90% of them singletons. The germline V gene has CDR1 MDHEN and CDR2 SYDVKM. This CDR3 has 14 amino acids. V lost 6 bases, J lost 3 bases, and 12 bases lay in between. The sequenced target, TCR beta, came from blood CD8+ and CD4+ T cells. Bulk CD8+ and CD4+ cells came from magnetic negative isolation; CD8+ TEMRA by FACS.

The sample taken for sequencing was CD4+ T cells from PBMCs. V gene TRBV28 combines with J gene TRBJ1-5; no firm D call. This TCR was recovered from a human donor in good health. CDR3 protein: CASRPTSYNQPQHF. CDR3 nucleotide sequence: TGTGCCAGCAGACCTACAAGTTACAATCAGCCCCAGCATTTT.